The 5 T cell receptor beta chains reported below all come from one sample, sequenced in a study of blood T cell repertoires in COVID-19. Sequencing used immunoSEQ multiplex PCR; TCRdb keeps in-frame clones, though not all of them. The data contain around 150,000 clones, about three quarters of them seen just once; the ten biggest clones take up 16%. Sequencing was performed on peripheral blood. These receptors originate from a man aged 50 to 60 with acute or convalescent COVID-19.

The gene calls are TRBV4-1 and TRBJ2-1; maybe TRBD2 (7 bases). V lost 1 base and J lost 4, with 14 bases in between. CDR3 size: 16 residues. Germline loops: CDR1 MGHRA, CDR2 YSYEKL. The CDR3 nucleotides read TGCGCCAGCAGCCAAGTAGGGGGGGGCCGGTACAATGAGCAGTTCTTC. Its protein product is CASSQVGGGRYNEQFF.

This rearrangement joins TRBV14 to TRBJ2-1, with unresolved D. This CDR3 is 14 amino acids long. V was shortened by 3 bases and J by 8 bases, with 14 bases between the two germline ends. The germline V gene encodes CDR1 SGHDN and CDR2 FVKESK. In nucleotides, the CDR3 is TGTGCCAGCAGCCACGTTCCGTTGTGGCATGAGCAGTTCTTC. This gives the protein CASSHVPLWHEQFF.

This rearrangement joins TRBV4-2 to TRBJ1-2; D gene ambiguous. Germline CDR1 is LGHNA and CDR2 is YNFKEQ. The length of the CDR3 is 13 residues. V lost 3 bases and J lost 7, with 12 bases in between. This chain's CDR3 is CASSHPPGGGYTF. The CDR3 coding sequence is TGTGCCAGCAGCCACCCACCCGGCGGTGGCTACACCTTC.

The CDR3 DNA reads as TGTGCCAGCCGCGGAGCCGGTAATTCACCCCTCCACTTT. Translating it yields CASRGAGNSPLHF. J is TRBJ1-6 and V is TRBV6-5; D gene ambiguous. CDR1 and CDR2 (germline): MNHEY, SVGAGI. The CDR3 consists of 13 residues. The ends were cut back, 8 bases at V and 6 bases at J, with 11 bases in the middle.

This clone was seen a single time. This chain connects TRBV27 to TRBJ2-5, with a weak D call TRBD2 (6 bases). V gave up 3 bases and J gave up 1 base, with 12 bases separating them. CDR1 MNHEY and CDR2 SMNVEV come from the germline V gene (reference sequence). The CDR3 spans 15 residues. The CDR3, as DNA: TGTGCCAGCAGTTTGCGGGGCCTCCCCCAAGAGACCCAGTACTTC. Its translation is CASSLRGLPQETQYF.